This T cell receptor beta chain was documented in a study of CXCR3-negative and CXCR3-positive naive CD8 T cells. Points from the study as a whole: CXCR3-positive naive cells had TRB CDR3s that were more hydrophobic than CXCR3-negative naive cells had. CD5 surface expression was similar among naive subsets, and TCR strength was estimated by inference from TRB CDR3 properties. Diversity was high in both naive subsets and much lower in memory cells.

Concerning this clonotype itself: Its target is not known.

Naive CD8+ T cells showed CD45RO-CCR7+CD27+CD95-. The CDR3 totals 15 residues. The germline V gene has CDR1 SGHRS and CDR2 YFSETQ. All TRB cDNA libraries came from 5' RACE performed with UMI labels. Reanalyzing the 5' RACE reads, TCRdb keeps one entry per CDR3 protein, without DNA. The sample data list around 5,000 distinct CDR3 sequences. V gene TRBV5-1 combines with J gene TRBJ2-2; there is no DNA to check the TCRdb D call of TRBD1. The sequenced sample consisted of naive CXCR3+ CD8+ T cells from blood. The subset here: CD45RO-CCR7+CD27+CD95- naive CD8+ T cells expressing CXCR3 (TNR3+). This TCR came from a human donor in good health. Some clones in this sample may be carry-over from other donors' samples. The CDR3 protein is CASRDSSTNTGELFF.